This TCR beta chain was profiled in a study of neurological immune-mediated disorders. This clonotype was recorded a few times. TCRdb passed the 5' RACE reads through MiXCR, listing each CDR3 protein once. The table lists tens of thousands of distinct CDR3 sequences, around 5.5% of them singletons. The CDR3 has 11 residues. Per germline, CDR1 DFQATT and CDR2 SNEGSKA (reference sequence). Sequencing was performed on PBMCs. J is TRBJ2-1 and V is TRBV20-1; maybe TRBD2 (6 bases). The sequence came from a man aged 18 to 35 with multiple sclerosis. CDR3 in amino acids: CSAGGYNEQFF. DNA for the CDR3: TGCAGCGCCGGGGGCTACAATGAGCAGTTCTTC.